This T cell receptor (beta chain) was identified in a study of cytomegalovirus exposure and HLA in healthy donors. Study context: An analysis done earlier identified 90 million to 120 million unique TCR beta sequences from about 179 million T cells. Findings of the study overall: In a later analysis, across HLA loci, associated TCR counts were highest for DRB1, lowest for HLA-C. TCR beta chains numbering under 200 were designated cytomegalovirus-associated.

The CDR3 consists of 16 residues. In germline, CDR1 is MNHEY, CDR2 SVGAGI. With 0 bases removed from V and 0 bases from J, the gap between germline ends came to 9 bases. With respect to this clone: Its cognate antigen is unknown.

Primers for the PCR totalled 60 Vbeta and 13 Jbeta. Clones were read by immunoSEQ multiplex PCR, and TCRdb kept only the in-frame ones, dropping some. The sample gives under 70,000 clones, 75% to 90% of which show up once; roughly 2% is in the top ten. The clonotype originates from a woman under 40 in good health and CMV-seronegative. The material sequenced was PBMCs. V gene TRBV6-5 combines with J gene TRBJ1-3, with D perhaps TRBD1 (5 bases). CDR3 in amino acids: CASSYSAGPSGNTIYF. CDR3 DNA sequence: TGTGCCAGCAGTTACTCGGCAGGGCCCTCTGGAAACACCATATATTTT.